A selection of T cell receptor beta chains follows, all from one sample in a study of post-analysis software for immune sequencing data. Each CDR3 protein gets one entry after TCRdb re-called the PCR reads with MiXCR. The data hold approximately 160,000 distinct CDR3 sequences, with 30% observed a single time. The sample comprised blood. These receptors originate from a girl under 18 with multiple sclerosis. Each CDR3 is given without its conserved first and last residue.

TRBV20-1	SARPVLPGLAGQETQY
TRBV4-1	ASCQEKTQY
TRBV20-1	SAGLAREQY
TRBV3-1	ASSQRSQETQY
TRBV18	ASSPAPGQVGPMNTEAF
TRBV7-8	ASSSPSSGTLTDTQY
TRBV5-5	ASSVQGNYGYT
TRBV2	ASSDWGNSNQPQH
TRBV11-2	ASSLQLAGTYNEQF
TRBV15	ATSRGRTGNPF
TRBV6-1	ASSEWGLVGVVQF
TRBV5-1	ASSLVGTENTEAF
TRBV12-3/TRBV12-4	ASSLGGEYYGYT
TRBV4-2	ASSQEGAVSYEQY
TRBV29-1	SPNLQGNTEAF
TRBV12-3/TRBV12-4	ASRMGADYGQY
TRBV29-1	SVKTRLENTEAF
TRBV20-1	SAPGRIDEQF
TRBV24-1	ATSLGRGRSYNEQF
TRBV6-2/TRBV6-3	ASSYSTGANEQY
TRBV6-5	ASTTRTDYGYT
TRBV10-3	AIIWTESYEQY
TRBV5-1	ASSLSTVNTEAF
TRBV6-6	AGNRLGTEAF
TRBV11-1	ASSLSTGPTTYEQY
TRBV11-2	ASSLVRQAGAEAF
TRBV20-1	SAIPASEADAQY
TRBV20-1	SARGLFAAGTDTQY
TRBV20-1	GAQTPKGYEQY
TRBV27	ASRSLREPPDTQY
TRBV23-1	ATPLGIAGDAYNEQF
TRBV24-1	ATRTGVNTEAF
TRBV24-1	ATSDLTGDLPGRELVF
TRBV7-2	ASSLGTTSYNEQF
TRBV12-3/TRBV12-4	ASSLTGDTQY
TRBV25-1	ASSFPTGGARF
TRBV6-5	ASSSRTSGNTGELF
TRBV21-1	ASSKTSGSLNLTKNIQY
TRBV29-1	SVDSSGIEGYGYT
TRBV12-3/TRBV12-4	ASSPGLAGGSSYNEQF
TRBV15	ATSRRDGENTEAF
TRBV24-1	ATSDPRGEGQPQH
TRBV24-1	ATSDLAGTGIYNEQF
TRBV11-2	ASSLVSGRAGTDTQY
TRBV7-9	ASSSGTMATEAF
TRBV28	ASTDRYSYEQY
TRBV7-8	ASSLLAYSRVEYEQY
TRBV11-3	ASSFSGRYGNEQF
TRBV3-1	ASSPGDDRGRTEAF
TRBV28	ASSQQGLPEAF
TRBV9	ASSVGRGSPLH
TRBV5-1	ASSTAGLAGGQDTQY
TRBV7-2	ASSLDWSTDTQY
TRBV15	ATSRGNQLYTGELF